The 14 T cell receptor beta chains in this list originate from one sample, sequenced in a study of shared clonotypes between healthy human individuals (dated by TCRdb to 2020 to 2021). Libraries were made using the immunoSEQ multiplex PCR assay. The table comes from immuneACCESS by way of TCRdb, which keeps in-frame sequences with V and J called. Part of the clones is missing from these tables; in studies checked, under half for an unresolved V gene and the rest for unknown reasons. The sample table records hundreds of thousands of clones; more than 95% of these occur just once. The ten largest clones add up to approximately 0.057% of the sample. The sample taken for sequencing was naive CD4+ T cells sorted from blood. The cell subset or site label here, explained by the study, means: CD45RA+ positively selected. The receptors stem from a woman aged 25 to 39 in good health.

The chain employs TRBV18 and TRBJ2-7; either TRBD1 or TRBD2 may fit D (5 bases each). The CDR3 loop spans 15 amino acids. V shed 5 bases and J shed 2 bases, with 16 bases lying between them. The V gene's germline CDR1 is KGHSH and CDR2 LQKENI. The CDR3 bases are TGTGCCAGCTCAGACCGGGACGGGCCAACCTACGAGCAGTACTTC. As protein: CASSDRDGPTYEQYF. Looking up the rest from reference TRBV18 and TRBJ2-7 gives the full variable domain: NAGVMQNPRHLVRRRGQEARLRCSPMKGHSHVYWYRQLPEEGLKFMVYLQKENIIDESGMPKERFSAEFPKEGPSILRIQQVVRGDSAAYFCASSDRDGPTYEQYFGPGTRLTVT.

The chain uses TRBV6-1 and TRBJ2-6, with unresolved D. Germline CDR1 is MNHNS and CDR2 is SASEGT. The CDR3 spans 15 residues. V shed 7 bases and J shed 0 bases, with 10 bases lying between them. The CDR3 loop is CASTATGSGANVLTF. The CDR3 DNA follows: TGTGCCAGCACTGCTACGGGCTCTGGGGCCAACGTCCTGACTTTC.

The chain links TRBV27 to TRBJ2-1, with 7 bases fitting TRBD2. The germline V gene encodes CDR1 MNHEY and CDR2 SMNVEV (reference sequence). The CDR3 extends over 13 amino acids. Germline trimming cut 4 bases from V and 6 bases from J; bases unmatched to any gene: 3. The CDR3 sequence is CASSWGTTNEQFF. The CDR3 nucleotides read TGTGCCAGCAGTTGGGGGACTACCAATGAGCAGTTCTTC.

This rearrangement joins TRBV29-1 to TRBJ1-3; D is perhaps TRBD1 (5 bases). V lost 5 bases and J 4 bases, leaving 15 bases between the germline ends. The CDR3 covers 14 residues. Per germline, CDR1 SQVTM and CDR2 ANQGSEA. CDR3 bases: TGCAGCGTTAAACCTCAGGGCGCGGGAAACACCATATATTTT. This gives the protein CSVKPQGAGNTIYF.

Comment on this clone: The sample holds other DNA sequences that translate to the same CDR3. The rearrangement joins TRBV20-1 to TRBJ2-5; tentative D call: TRBD2 (5 bases). The germline CDR1 and CDR2 sequences are DFQATT and SNEGSKA (reference sequence). The CDR3 has 11 amino acids. V was pared by 6 bases and J by 4 bases, with 9 bases between. CDR3 in DNA: TGCAGTGCGCGTGGGAGAGAGACCCAGTACTTC. Its translation: CSARGRETQYF.

The chain joins TRBV19 to TRBJ2-7; TRBD2 matches 13 bases. This CDR3 region has 15 residues. Losses at the gene ends were 5 bases for V and 5 bases for J; bases not matched to a gene: 6. Germline V CDR1 and CDR2: LNHDA, SQIVND (reference sequence). Here the CDR3 reads CASSPGTSGINEQYF. In DNA form, the CDR3 reads TGTGCCAGTAGTCCCGGGACTAGCGGGATCAACGAGCAGTACTTC.

This sequence joins TRBV4-1 and TRBJ2-3, with 10 nucleotides matching TRBD2. This CDR3 region has 21 residues. Per germline, CDR1 MGHRA and CDR2 YSYEKL. J was trimmed by 3 bases and V by 1 base; bases with no gene match: 19. The CDR3: CASSQVRTSSGSGWLTDTQYF. The CDR3 DNA is TGCGCCAGCAGCCAAGTCCGTACGTCTAGCGGGAGCGGTTGGCTAACAGATACGCAGTATTTT.

J is TRBJ2-4 and V is TRBV4-1; weak D call: TRBD2 (5 bases). CDR3 length: 17 amino acids. With 2 bases removed from V and 1 base from J, the gap between germline ends came to 15 bases. From germline, CDR1 is MGHRA and CDR2 YSYEKL. The CDR3 region is CASSQPTRSKAKNIQYF. CDR3 nucleotide sequence: TGCGCCAGCAGCCAACCTACTAGGTCTAAGGCCAAAAACATTCAGTACTTC.

This chain joins TRBV4-1 and TRBJ2-7, with D unclear. The length of the CDR3 is 14 residues. Trimming shortened V by 1 base and J by 2 bases, and 9 bases separated the two germline ends. The V gene's germline CDR1 is MGHRA and CDR2 YSYEKL. The CDR3 nucleotides read TGCGCCAGCAGCCAAGTACCTGGTCCCTACGAGCAGTACTTC. It yields the protein CASSQVPGPYEQYF.

The V gene is TRBV28, the J gene TRBJ1-2; D possibly corresponds to TRBD1 (6 bases). Germline loops: CDR1 MDHEN, CDR2 SYDVKM. The CDR3 is 12 amino acids. V was trimmed by 10 bases and J by 3 bases, leaving 12 bases between them. CDR3 region: CAIGGRDYGYTF. CDR3 nucleotide sequence: TGTGCCATTGGGGGCCGCGACTATGGCTACACCTTC.

The rearrangement links TRBV28 to TRBJ1-4; perhaps TRBD1 as D (5 bases). The V end lost 4 bases, the J end lost 0 bases, and 12 bases lay between the germline ends. Germline lookup yields CDR1 MDHEN and CDR2 SYDVKM. The CDR3 length is 16 residues. The CDR3 sequence: CASSSSDRATNEKLFF. In DNA, the CDR3 is TGTGCCAGCAGTTCAAGCGACAGAGCAACTAATGAAAAACTGTTTTTT.

V gene TRBV7-6 combines with J gene TRBJ2-3; possibly TRBD2 for D (6 bases). Germline V gene sequence: CDR1 SGHVS, CDR2 FNYEAQ. V lost 5 bases to trimming and J lost 3 bases, with 15 bases between them. The CDR3 runs 15 residues. The CDR3 bases are TGTGCCAGCAGCCCTTTTCGGGGGATGACAGATACGCAGTATTTT. Its translation is CASSPFRGMTDTQYF.

The chain combines TRBV5-6 with TRBJ2-3; D perhaps matches TRBD2 (5 bases). V was trimmed by 0 bases and J by 5 bases, leaving 13 bases between them. The germline gives CDR1 SGHDT, CDR2 YYEEEE. The CDR3 has 15 residues. In DNA, the CDR3 is TGTGCCAGCAGCTTGGGTAGCACTAGAGGAGATACGCAGTATTTT. Translated, it gives CASSLGSTRGDTQYF.

The rearrangement links TRBV7-3 to TRBJ2-3; 14 positions match TRBD2. CDR3 length: 19 amino acids. V lost 1 base to trimming and J lost 6 bases; unmatched junction nucleotides: 12. Per the germline V gene, CDR1 is SGHTA and CDR2 is FQGTGA. The CDR3 here is CASSLKRGGTSGRSDTQYF. The CDR3 DNA is TGTGCCAGCAGCTTAAAGAGGGGTGGGACTAGCGGGAGAAGCGATACGCAGTATTTT.